This passage covers 7 T cell receptor beta chains from one sample sequenced in a study of T-cell memory formation after mild COVID-19. Via MiXCR, TCRdb re-called the 5' RACE reads, giving one row per CDR3 protein. Here the sample spans approximately 290,000 distinct CDR3 sequences, roughly 8.2% being singletons. Material: PBMCs or a T cell subset sorted from them (not recorded which). The receptors were sampled from a man between 18 and 29 years old who had mild COVID-19 (a few samples of this study predate the infection). Cell type and time point are not known.

This clonotype has more than one count but fewer than ten. The V gene is TRBV20-1, the J gene TRBJ1-2, with D possibly being TRBD1 (6 bases). This CDR3 is built from 13 residues. Germline CDR1 DFQATT, CDR2 SNEGSKA (reference sequence). The CDR3 nucleotides are TGCAGCCAACCGTCTCCCAGGGGCTATGGCTACACCTTC. It translates to CSQPSPRGYGYTF.

This sequence joins TRBV7-6 and TRBJ1-2; D gene ambiguous. V shed 1 base and J shed 2 bases, with 14 bases lying between them. The CDR3 has 16 residues. Looked up from germline, CDR1 is SGHVS and CDR2 is FNYEAQ. The CDR3 DNA is TGTGCCAGCAGCTTAGAAGTTACGGGCGGGAACTATGGCTACACCTTC. Translation gives CASSLEVTGGNYGYTF.

The chain recombines TRBV12-3 or TRBV12-4 with TRBJ1-4; D is unclear. The CDR3 extends over 14 amino acids. V shed 6 bases and J shed 4 bases, with 12 bases lying between them. The CDR3 spells CASRDPGDNEKLFF. The CDR3 DNA reads as TGTGCCAGCAGAGACCCGGGCGATAATGAAAAACTGTTTTTT.

The chain links TRBV6-2 or TRBV6-3 to TRBJ1-1, with 8 nucleotides matching TRBD1. V shed 3 bases and J 1 base; nucleotides not matched to a gene: 10. The CDR3 contains 17 residues. The V gene's germline CDR1 is MNHEY and CDR2 SVGEGT. Here the CDR3 reads CASSYSLGQETNTEAFF. CDR3 DNA sequence: TGTGCCAGCAGTTATTCGTTGGGACAGGAAACGAACACTGAAGCTTTCTTT.

This clonotype was recorded a few times. J is TRBJ1-1 and V is TRBV2; the D gene is possibly TRBD1 (6 bases). This CDR3 has 14 residues. Trimming removed 6 bases from V and 0 bases from J, with 11 bases in between. Germline V gene sequence: CDR1 SNHLY, CDR2 FYNNEI. The CDR3 region has the DNA TGTGCCAGCAGGAGGGGGTACTTGAACACTGAAGCTTTCTTT. The encoded protein is CASRRGYLNTEAFF.

The gene calls are TRBV4-1 and TRBJ2-1; 7 positions match TRBD1. The CDR3 contains 13 residues. V was clipped by 4 bases and J by 10 bases; unmatched bases: 7. Germline V gene lookup returns CDR1 MGHRA and CDR2 YSYEKL. CDR3 sequence (DNA): TGCGCCAGCAGCCGTACCTGGACAGGCGAGCAGTTCTTC. This gives the protein CASSRTWTGEQFF.

The chain joins TRBV20-1 to TRBJ1-6; 7 bases are shared with TRBD1. V dropped 2 bases and J dropped 5; count of bases not matched to a gene: 6. This CDR3 has 15 amino acids. Per the germline V gene, CDR1 is DFQATT and CDR2 is SNEGSKA (reference sequence). CDR3 DNA: TGCAGTGCTAGACGGGTGGACAGGAATAATTCACCCCTCCACTTT. Translated, it gives CSARRVDRNNSPLHF.